Shown below are 20 T cell receptor beta chains from a single sample sequenced in a study of blood T cell repertoires in COVID-19. Sequencing used immunoSEQ multiplex PCR; TCRdb keeps in-frame clones, though not all of them. The table records roughly 120,000 clones, roughly 75% of them present only once. Sequencing used peripheral blood. The receptors come from a human donor in a cohort sampled during active or convalescent COVID-19.

The rearrangement links TRBV4-2 to TRBJ1-2, with 7 nucleotides matching TRBD1. The germline gives CDR1 LGHNA, CDR2 YNFKEQ. V lost 2 bases to trimming and J lost 5 bases; unmatched junction nucleotides: 14. CDR3 size: 17 residues. CDR3 residues: CASSQTAGQYQSYGYTF. CDR3 bases: TGTGCCAGCAGCCAAACCGCGGGACAGTACCAAAGTTATGGCTACACCTTC.

V and J are TRBV10-2 and TRBJ2-1; D gene unclear. This CDR3 contains 13 residues. CDR1 is WSHSY and CDR2 is SAAADI in the germline V gene. Trimming cost V 6 bases and J 6 bases, with 12 bases left between them. The chain's CDR3 is CASSVMSFNEQFF. The CDR3, as DNA: TGCGCCAGCAGCGTAATGTCGTTCAATGAGCAGTTCTTC.

This clone is a singleton in its sample. V usage is TRBV19 and J usage is TRBJ2-7; D remains ambiguous. This CDR3 has 16 residues. Trimming cost V 3 bases and J 6 bases, with 21 bases left between them. Germline assignment: CDR1 LNHDA and CDR2 SQIVND (reference sequence). The CDR3 is CASSIGTELPTTEQYF. The CDR3 region has the DNA TGTGCCAGTAGTATTGGAACGGAGCTTCCTACTACCGAGCAGTACTTC.

V gene TRBV5-4 combines with J gene TRBJ2-7; D remains unclear. Germline V gene sequence: CDR1 SGHNT, CDR2 YYREEE (reference sequence). The V end was cut by 4 bases, the J end by 4 bases, with 9 bases between. The CDR3 runs to 12 residues. CDR3 sequence reads: CASSPGGYEQYF. CDR3 DNA sequence: TGTGCCAGCAGCCCAGGTGGTTACGAGCAGTACTTC.

This chain joins TRBV7-6 and TRBJ2-2, with D possibly being TRBD2 (6 bases). Trimming stripped 2 bases from V and 4 bases from J, with 17 bases between. Germline CDR1 and CDR2: SGHVS and FNYEAQ. This CDR3 has 17 residues. DNA of the CDR3: TGTGCCAGCAGCTTAAACCGGGGGTTTAGTTTCACCGGGGAGCTGTTTTTT. It codes for CASSLNRGFSFTGELFF.

The genes are TRBV11-3 and TRBJ2-3; the D gene is possibly TRBD1 (5 bases). The V gene lost 5 bases and the J gene lost 2 bases, with 14 bases spanning the gap. Looked up from germline, CDR1 is SGHNT and CDR2 is YENEEA. The CDR3 contains 15 residues. DNA of the CDR3: TGTGCCAGCAGCCCCTCGGATGGGGCCACAGATACGCAGTATTTT. Protein product: CASSPSDGATDTQYF.

The V gene is TRBV28, the J gene TRBJ2-3; 12 bases are shared with TRBD2. V lost 3 bases to trimming and J lost 3 bases; unmatched junction nucleotides: 16. Germline CDR1 reads MDHEN; CDR2 reads SYDVKM. The CDR3 totals 20 residues. The CDR3 sequence: CASSFKKAGLAGGMTDTQYF. In DNA, the CDR3 is TGTGCCAGCAGTTTTAAGAAGGCAGGCCTAGCGGGAGGGATGACAGATACGCAGTATTTT.

This chain links TRBV7-2 with TRBJ2-7; D possibly corresponds to TRBD2 (5 bases). With 4 bases removed from V and 4 bases from J, the gap between germline ends came to 11 bases. The CDR3 covers 13 residues. Germline CDR1 and CDR2: SGHTA and FQGNSA. The CDR3 DNA is TGTGCCAGCAGCTCCGGACCGGGATACGAGCAGTACTTC. Translation gives CASSSGPGYEQYF.

Regarding this clone: The junction shows a germline mismatch at one end, possibly a read error. This rearrangement joins TRBV7-8 to TRBJ2-1, with 8 bases identical to TRBD1. Germline V lookup: CDR1 SGHVS, CDR2 FQNEAQ. CDR3 length: 17 amino acids. The CDR3 protein is CASSRFISGGLYNKQFF. The CDR3 DNA reads as TGTGCCAGCAGCCGCTTTATATCAGGGGGCCTGTACAATAAGCAGTTCTTC. Together with reference TRBV7-8 and TRBJ2-1, the CDR3 gives the full variable domain: GAGVSQSPRYKVAKRGQDVALRCDPISGHVSLFWYQQALGQGPEFLTYFQNEAQLDKSGLPSDRFFAERPEGSVSTLKIQRTQQEDSAVYLCASSRFISGGLYNKQFFGPGTRLTVL.

This clone occurred a few times. The chain has TRBV9 and TRBJ1-1, with TRBD1 matching 9 bases. Per germline, CDR1 SGDLS and CDR2 YYNGEE. V was clipped by 4 bases and J by 1 base; unmatched bases: 2. The CDR3 consists of 14 residues. The CDR3 DNA follows: TGTGCCAGCAGCAAGGGACAGGGGAACACTGAAGCTTTCTTT. Amino acid sequence: CASSKGQGNTEAFF. Together with reference TRBV9 and TRBJ1-1, the CDR3 gives the full variable domain: DSGVTQTPKHLITATGQRVTLRCSPRSGDLSVYWYQQSLDQGLQFLIQYYNGEERAKGNILERFSAQQFPDLHSELNLSSLELGDSALYFCASSKGQGNTEAFFGQGTRLTVV.

The chain combines TRBV5-1 with TRBJ2-3; D remains unclear. Per the germline V gene, CDR1 is SGHRS and CDR2 is YFSETQ. The length of the CDR3 is 14 residues. V was cut by 5 bases and J by 4 bases, with 14 bases left in between. The CDR3 loop is CASRQTSTSDTQYF. The CDR3 bases are TGCGCCAGCAGACAGACGTCAACCTCAGATACGCAGTATTTT.

The chain has TRBV27 and TRBJ1-2; a weak D match, TRBD1 (6 bases). The V end lost 3 bases, the J end lost 2 bases, and 10 bases lay between the germline ends. Germline CDR1 reads MNHEY; CDR2 reads SMNVEV (reference sequence). This CDR3 is built from 14 residues. CDR3 bases: TGTGCCAGCAGTTTTCAAACAGGGAACTATGGCTACACCTTC. This sequence encodes CASSFQTGNYGYTF.

The rearrangement uses TRBV6-5 and TRBJ2-5; maybe TRBD1 (5 bases). The CDR3 loop spans 15 amino acids. The V end lost 6 bases, the J end lost 4 bases, and 18 bases lay between the germline ends. Per the germline V gene, CDR1 is MNHEY and CDR2 is SVGAGI. The CDR3 protein is CASSAGFSSGETQYF. Written as DNA, the CDR3 is TGTGCCAGCAGCGCAGGGTTTTCGTCAGGAGAGACCCAGTACTTC.

The chain recombines TRBV6-5 with TRBJ2-3; D is unresolved. V lost 6 bases to trimming and J lost 8 bases, with 18 bases between them. The CDR3 is made up of 14 amino acids. Germline CDR1 MNHEY, CDR2 SVGAGI. DNA for the CDR3: TGTGCCAGCAGCCGCGGCCGCACGGGTGGTACGCAGTATTTT. It codes for CASSRGRTGGTQYF.

The chain uses TRBV4-3 and TRBJ1-5; no reliable D call. This CDR3 contains 15 residues. Germline CDR1 and CDR2: LGHNA and YSLEER. V was trimmed by 0 bases and J by 2 bases, leaving 8 bases between them. CDR3 loop: CASSQEFRGNQPQHF. CDR3 nucleotide sequence: TGCGCCAGCAGCCAAGAATTCCGGGGCAATCAGCCCCAGCATTTT.

The V call is TRBV24-1, the J call TRBJ1-5; tentatively, D is TRBD1 (6 bases). The germline V and J ends were trimmed by 2 bases and 6 bases, with 10 bases remaining between them. The CDR3 has 14 amino acids. Germline V lookup: CDR1 KGHDR, CDR2 SFDVKD. In nucleotides, the CDR3 is TGTGCCACCAGTGATTCGGGGGGCGGTCAGCCCCAGCATTTT. Translation gives CATSDSGGGQPQHF.

This chain connects TRBV9 to TRBJ2-7; D unclear. This CDR3 is built from 15 residues. V lost 0 bases and J lost 0, with 10 bases in between. Germline CDR1 is SGDLS and CDR2 is YYNGEE. The CDR3 is CASSVEATGSYEQYF. The CDR3, as DNA: TGTGCCAGCAGCGTAGAGGCGACGGGCTCCTACGAGCAGTACTTC.

V usage is TRBV6-2 or TRBV6-3 and J usage is TRBJ1-5, with 9 bases matching TRBD1. Germline lookup yields CDR1 MNHEY and CDR2 SVGEGT. V dropped 2 bases and J dropped 0; count of bases not matched to a gene: 5. The CDR3 consists of 17 residues. The DNA for the CDR3 is TGTGCCAGCAGTTACGGGACAGGGAGTTATAGCAATCAGCCCCAGCATTTT. It yields the protein CASSYGTGSYSNQPQHF.

This chain uses TRBV19 with TRBJ2-2, with TRBD2 identical over 14 bases. The CDR3 has 16 amino acids. V was clipped by 4 bases and J by 5 bases; unmatched bases: 3. Germline V CDR1 and CDR2: LNHDA, SQIVND (reference sequence). CDR3 DNA sequence: TGTGCCAGTAGTAAGACTAGCGGGGGGGCGACCGGGGAGCTGTTTTTT. This gives the protein CASSKTSGGATGELFF.

The chain carries TRBV28 and TRBJ2-5, with D possibly being TRBD2 (6 bases). The CDR3 consists of 15 residues. The V end was cut by 3 bases, the J end by 4 bases, with 15 bases between. Germline V gene data show CDR1 as MDHEN and CDR2 as SYDVKM. CDR3 DNA: TGTGCCAGCAGTTTCCGCGGGAATGGGGGAGAGACCCAGTACTTC. This sequence encodes CASSFRGNGGETQYF. The full variable domain, rest sourced from reference TRBV28 and TRBJ2-5, is DVKVTQSSRYLVKRTGEKVFLECVQDMDHENMFWYRQDPGLGLRLIYFSYDVKMKEKGDIPEGYSVSREKKERFSLILESASTNQTSMYLCASSFRGNGGETQYFGPGTRLLVL.